This TCR beta chain originates from a study of cytomegalovirus exposure and HLA in healthy donors (dated by TCRdb to about 2017). For the wider study: According to an earlier analysis of around 600 of the donors, about 179 million T cells yielded 117 million unique TCR beta sequences and 276 Gb of sequence data. Because of strong linkage in the cohort, four to six DR-DQ haplotypes were treated as single units for association and clustering. Donor age, sex, ethnicity and CMV serostatus were compiled together with the repertoire data. Both class I and class II loci were covered by HLA typing, at four-digit resolution. The study combined high-throughput TCR immunosequencing, statistical association of individual TCRs with disease status, and machine learning to predict cytomegalovirus infection status. In the later analysis, no new phenotypic data were used to find candidate immune exposures; instead, reliance was placed on TCR beta sequences and their occurrence across donors. Using immunosequencing, the study profiled T cell repertoires from about 650 subjects and related those repertoires to cytomegalovirus serostatus. Every discovery cohort repertoire had been produced on one sequencing platform. Roughly 300 gigabases of sequencing data and 91 million or so unique TCR sequences made up an early release that covered approximately 620 HLA-typed donors. Of the 300 to 400 genotyped donors, over 65% fell in the genetic ancestry cluster associated with self-reported Caucasian donors. The aim of the study was to test whether cataloging public T cell receptors could identify signatures of past pathogen exposure. A later genetic analysis took genome-wide SNP genotypes for about 55% of the roughly 700 donors and used that subset as a discovery cohort. In addition to the first cohort of 650 to 800 subjects, a separate validation cohort of about 120 different subjects was used. The number of donors typed differed by locus, with about 629-630 for A, B, C, DRB1 and DQB1, about 500 for DQA1, 600 to 610 for DPA1, and 450 to 480 for DPB1. On average, roughly 240,000 unique TCR beta nucleotide sequences were sequenced per donor among 300 to 500 genotyped donors of the cohort, with 15% to 20% of those sequences being non-productive. A later analysis re-examined previously published TCR beta repertoires from about 700 donors and added high-resolution HLA genotyping to investigate patterns of TCR occurrence. An earlier analysis of some 600 of the donors applied high-throughput TCR beta sequencing to assess whether each TCR beta V gene segment acted as functional or pseudogenic. Findings and caveats that apply to the study as a whole: A further reported finding was that TCR beta sequences accurately predicted the HLA-A and HLA-B alleles for most subjects in the first cohort. The presence/absence analyses assumed that sequencing depth was roughly uniform across donors, and that assumption may not be true. In vitro tests confirmed that three of the cytomegalovirus-associated TCR beta chains recognize cytomegalovirus antigens. Broadly in line with IMGT annotations, most TCR beta V segments showed up in productive rearrangements about 87% or about 30% of the time in an earlier analysis of several hundred of the donors. Most TCR sequences were seen in very few donors, while some public TCRs were found in many individuals. Because counts were too low, about 15 rarely observed V segments, including chromosome 9 orphons, were left out of the earlier analysis of some 600 of the donors. Because HLA typing was missing for some donors at each locus, association tests included only the typed subset. The authors suggested that the approach could potentially be generalized to other disease states and immunological phenotypes. According to a later analysis, parvovirus B19, influenza, CMV and Epstein-Barr virus appeared linked to several top co-occurrence clusters. CMV serostatus was the only immune exposure information available for the cohort. This cohort had only TCR beta chains sequenced, and the lack of alpha or paired-chain data limited which features could be detected. In a later genetic analysis, a missense DCLRE1C variant was associated with V-gene and J-gene trimming of TCR beta chains, and the association was replicated in an independent cohort. Linkage disequilibrium might explain the correlated functional status among segregating V segments, but an unknown experimental factor could not be ruled out. In a later analysis, 16,951 TCR beta sequences were associated with specific HLA alleles at a false discovery rate of 0.05. A later analysis found that most CMV-associated TCR beta chains appeared HLA-restricted, with HLA associations seemingly driven largely by CMV exposure. In a later analysis, HLA-associated TCR beta chains showed more clonal expansion and lower generation probabilities than non-associated chains that were equally common. The sequencing pipeline was judged likely to have produced a cluster of highly shared sequence variants as a technical artifact. A later analysis found that TCR association rates varied across HLA loci, with DRB1 alleles showing the most associated TCRs and HLA-C alleles the fewest. Cytomegalovirus status was reported to be diagnosed by the classifier with high specificity and sensitivity in both the original and validation cohorts. In the study, about 150 TCR beta chains were listed as associated with cytomegalovirus. A later genetic analysis reported fewer N-insertions in productive TCRs among donors in an Asian-associated ancestry cluster than the roughly 720-donor mean. Strong co-occurrence of HLA alleles, especially DR and DQ, made assigning TCR associations to individual alleles difficult. Some IMGT-functional V segments, including TRBV6-2 and TRBV6-3, could not be told apart with the 87-base-pair reads, so those segments were excluded.

For this chain, trimming is 5 bases at the V end and 8 bases at the J end, and the number of junction bases without a gene match is 10. Reading the germline V gene (reference sequence) gives CDR1 PRHDT and CDR2 FYEKMQ. From its cysteine to its phenylalanine, the CDR3 spans 15 amino acids. The only DNA kept is the CDR3, 45 bases in frame from the first base. To prepare the library, the immunoSEQ multiplex PCR assay was applied. For the multiplex PCR, a mixture combining 60 forward primers for TCR Vbeta segments and 13 reverse primers for TCR Jbeta segments was used. The CDR3 region of rearranged TCR beta genes was amplified from genomic DNA by a multiplex PCR assay. Amplified TCR beta libraries were sequenced as 87-base-pair reads on the Illumina HiSeq System. As for the original processing: Across the 670 or so repertoires, a later analysis counted approximately 75 million unique TCR beta chains, around 11 million of which were shared by at least two donors. A nearest-neighbor algorithm error-corrected the raw reads and collapsed the reads into unique sequences, merging closely related sequences to remove PCR and sequencing errors. To assign V, D and J gene segments, CDR3 sequences were aligned to IMGT reference sequences. Each retained sequence needed at least a six-nucleotide match to both a V gene segment and a J gene segment. Rearrangements were called productive when the CDR3 lacked stop codons and stayed in frame with V and J; all others were non-productive. Following IMGT convention, CDR3 was defined as the stretch from the second conserved V-encoded cysteine up to the conserved J-encoded phenylalanine. Sequences without an unambiguous match to a single V gene segment were excluded from the earlier analysis of a few hundred of the donors. In an earlier analysis of some 590 of the donors, a V segment was called functional when productive rearrangements were above 56.7%, and segregating when the standard deviation between donors exceeded 5%. A statistical classification framework was developed to diagnose cytomegalovirus status using the catalog of TCR beta chain sequences. In a later analysis, TCR nucleotide sequences were compared against IMGT/GENE-DB human TR gene sequences so that V and J genes could be assigned. In a later analysis, CDR3 sequences and most-parsimonious VDJ recombination scenarios were assigned using the TCRdist pipeline. In a later analysis, each TCR beta chain was defined by its CDR3 amino acid sequence together with its V-gene family, and reads without a unique V-gene family were excluded. As a way to deal with suspected cross-contamination and a sequencing artifact, a later analysis dropped under 600 nucleotide sequences that were highly shared and had low generation probability. In a later analysis, a clonal expansion index for each public chain was calculated from normalized within-repertoire ranks of inferred template counts. In a later analysis, generation probabilities were computed with a VDJ recombination model fitted to out-of-frame rearrangements, and the resulting probabilities were checked against IGoR. In a later analysis, hypergeometric tests were used to score TCR-TCR, TCR-HLA and TCR-CMV co-occurrence, with a repertoire-size bias correction applied to TCR pairs. To estimate false discovery rates, a later analysis permuted the HLA or CMV assignments 20 times. In a later analysis, co-occurring TCRs were grouped with DBSCAN, and TCRdist sequence similarity was added when clustering was performed within HLA-allele-positive subsets. Repertoires with fewer than 30,000 or more than 120,000 public chains, plus five repertoires with anomalous nucleotide sharing, were excluded from co-occurrence clustering. TCRdb re-hosts the immuneACCESS table, in-frame sequences only. Its copies lack some clones; in the studies checked, an unresolved V gene accounts for under half of them, and the cause for the rest is not known. V, J and clone size are those of that table, while D and trimming were read from the DNA. The sample contains around 220,000 clones, 65% to 80% of them found a single time. Roughly 0.22% of the sample lies in the top ten.

This clone was recorded once. The specificity of this receptor is unknown. Base qualities were left out, and no much larger clone turns up one base away. The cohort consisted of approximately 690 healthy bone marrow donors. At the time of sampling, all cohort members were nominally healthy, though unrecorded immune exposures were likely present. The donor tested CMV seronegative and was one of the 352 seronegative cohort members. A peripheral blood sample was provided by each donor, and peripheral blood mononuclear cells were used for TCR beta sequencing. The Qiagen DNeasy Blood Extraction Kit was used to extract genomic DNA from the blood cell samples.

The sequencing input was PBMCs. This clonotype originated in a girl aged 2 to 10 in good health and CMV-seronegative. Recombination connected TRBV13 to TRBJ1-4; 8 nucleotides in the junction match TRBD1. The nucleotide sequence is TGTGCCAGCAGCCGCTACGGACAGGGCAACGAAAAACTGTTTTTT. Its product reads: CASSRYGQGNEKLFF.